What follows is one T cell receptor beta chain and its context. No antigen is known for it. Other DNA sequences in the sample encode the same CDR3. The CDR3 runs to 14 residues. The germline CDR1 and CDR2 sequences are LNHDA and SQIVND (reference sequence). Between the trimmed V and J ends, which lost 5 bases and 0 bases, there was a span of 8 bases. This sample stems from a study of shared clonotypes between healthy human individuals. Findings of the study overall: Shared clonotypes across all four donors exceeded non-shared ones in generation probability.

TCRdb's copy holds only in-frame clones and misses some; the assay was immunoSEQ multiplex PCR. The sample lists about 2.4 million clones, 93% seen once, with approximately 0.37% in the top ten. This receptor was obtained from a man between 18 and 35 years old in good health. Some clones in this sample may be carry-over from other donors' samples. The chain couples TRBV19 to TRBJ1-3; D gene ambiguous. Material: naive CD4+ T cells from PBMCs. Subset denoted: CD45RA+ positively selected. CDR3 in DNA: TGTGCCAGTAGTTCGGGTAGCTCTGGAAACACCATATATTTT. Its protein product is CASSSGSSGNTIYF. The full variable domain, in which reference TRBV19 and TRBJ1-3 provide the parts outside the CDR3, is DGGITQSPKYLFRKEGQNVTLSCEQNLNHDAMYWYRQDPGQGLRLIYYSQIVNDFQKGDIAEGYSVSREKKESFPLTVTSAQKNPTAFYLCASSSGSSGNTIYFGEGSWLTVV.